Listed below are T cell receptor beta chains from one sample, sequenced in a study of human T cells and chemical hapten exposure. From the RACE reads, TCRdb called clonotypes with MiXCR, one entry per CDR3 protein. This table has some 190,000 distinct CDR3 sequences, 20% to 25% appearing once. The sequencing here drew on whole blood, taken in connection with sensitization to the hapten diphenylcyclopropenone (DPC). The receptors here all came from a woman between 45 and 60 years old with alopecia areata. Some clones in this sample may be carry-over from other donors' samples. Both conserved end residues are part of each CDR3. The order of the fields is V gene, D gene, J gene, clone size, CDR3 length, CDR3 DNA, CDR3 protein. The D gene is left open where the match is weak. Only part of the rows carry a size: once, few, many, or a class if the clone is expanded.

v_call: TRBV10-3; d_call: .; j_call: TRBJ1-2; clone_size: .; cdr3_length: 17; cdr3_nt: TGTGCCATCAGTGAGTCAGCAACGGGGGGGCCTTCTATAGGCTACACCTTC; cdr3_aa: CAISESATGGPSIGYTF
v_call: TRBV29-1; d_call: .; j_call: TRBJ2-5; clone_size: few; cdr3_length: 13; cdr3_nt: TGCAGCGTTGACGAGGGTTCGGGGGAGACCCAGTACTTC; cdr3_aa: CSVDEGSGETQYF
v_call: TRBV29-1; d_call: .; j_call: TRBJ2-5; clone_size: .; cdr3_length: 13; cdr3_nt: TGCAGCGTTGAACCTCTAGCTCAAGAGACCCAGTACTTC; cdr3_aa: CSVEPLAQETQYF
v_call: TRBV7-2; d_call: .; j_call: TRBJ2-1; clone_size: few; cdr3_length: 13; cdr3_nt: TGTGCCAGCAGCTTATTCGCCTACAATGAGCAGTTCTTC; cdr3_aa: CASSLFAYNEQFF
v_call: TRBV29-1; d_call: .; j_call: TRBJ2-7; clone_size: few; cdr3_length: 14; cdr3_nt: TGCAGCGTTGAAGATCGGCGGCAGGGCTCCGAGCAGTACTTC; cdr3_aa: CSVEDRRQGSEQYF
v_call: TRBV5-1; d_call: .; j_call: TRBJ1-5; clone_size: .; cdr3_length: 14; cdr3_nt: TGCGCCAGCAGCTTTGGGGCAAGCGGTCAGCCCCAGCATTTT; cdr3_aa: CASSFGASGQPQHF
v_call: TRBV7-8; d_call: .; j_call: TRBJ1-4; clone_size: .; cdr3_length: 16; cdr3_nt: TGTGCCAGCAGCTTTTTCCAGGGAATCGGAGATGAAAAACTGTTTTTT; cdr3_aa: CASSFFQGIGDEKLFF
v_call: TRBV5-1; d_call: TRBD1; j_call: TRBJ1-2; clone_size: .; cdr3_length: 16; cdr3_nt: TGCGCCAGCAGCTTGGAGCCGGGACAGGCTAACTATGGCTACACCTTC; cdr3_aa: CASSLEPGQANYGYTF
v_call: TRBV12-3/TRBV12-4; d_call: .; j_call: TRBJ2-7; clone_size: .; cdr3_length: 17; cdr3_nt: TGTGCCAGCAGTTTAGGGTCGGGCCAACCGAGCTCCTACGAGCAGTACTTC; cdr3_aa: CASSLGSGQPSSYEQYF
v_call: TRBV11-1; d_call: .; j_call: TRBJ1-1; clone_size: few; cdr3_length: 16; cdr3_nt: TGTGCCAGCGGTGGGGACTTAAATGTTATGAACACTGAAGCTTTCTTT; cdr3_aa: CASGGDLNVMNTEAFF
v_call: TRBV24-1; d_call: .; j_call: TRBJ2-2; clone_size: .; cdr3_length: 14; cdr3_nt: TGTGCCACCAGTGATTCGTGGAACACCGGGGAGCTGTTTTTT; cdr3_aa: CATSDSWNTGELFF
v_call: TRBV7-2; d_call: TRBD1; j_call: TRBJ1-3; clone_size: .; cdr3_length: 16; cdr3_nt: TGTGCCAGCAGCTTCAGACAGGGGGGATCTGGAAACACCATATATTTT; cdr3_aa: CASSFRQGGSGNTIYF
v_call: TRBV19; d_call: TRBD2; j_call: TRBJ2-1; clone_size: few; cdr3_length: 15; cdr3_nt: TGTGCCAGTAGTATAGAGGCTAGCGGGTGGGGTGAGCAGTTCTTC; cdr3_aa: CASSIEASGWGEQFF
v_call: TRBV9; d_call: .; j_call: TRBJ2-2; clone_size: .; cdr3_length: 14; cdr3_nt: TGTGCCAGCACCACAACCCTCGGGTCCGGGGAGCTGTTTTTT; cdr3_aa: CASTTTLGSGELFF
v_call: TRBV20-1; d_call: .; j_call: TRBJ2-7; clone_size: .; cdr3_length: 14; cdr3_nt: TGCAGTGCTAGAAAGGGGCGAGGGTTAGGTGAGCAGTACTTC; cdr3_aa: CSARKGRGLGEQYF
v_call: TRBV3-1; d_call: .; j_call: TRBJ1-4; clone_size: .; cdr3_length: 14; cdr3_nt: TGTGCCAGCAGCCAAGTAAGCAGGGATGAAAAACTGTTTTTT; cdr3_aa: CASSQVSRDEKLFF
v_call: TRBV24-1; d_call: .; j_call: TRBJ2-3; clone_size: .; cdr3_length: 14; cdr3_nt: TGTGCCACCAGCAGAACCGGGGGTTCGGATACGCAGTATTTT; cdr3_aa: CATSRTGGSDTQYF
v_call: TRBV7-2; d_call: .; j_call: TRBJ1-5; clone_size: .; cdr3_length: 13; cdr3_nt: TGTGCCAGCAGTTTACAGGGTCGGCAGCCCCAGCATTTT; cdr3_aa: CASSLQGRQPQHF
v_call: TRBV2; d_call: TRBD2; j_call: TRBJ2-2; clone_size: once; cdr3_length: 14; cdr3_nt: TGTGCCAGCGCCGCGGGAGGGCAAACCGGGGAGCTGTTTTTT; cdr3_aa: CASAAGGQTGELFF
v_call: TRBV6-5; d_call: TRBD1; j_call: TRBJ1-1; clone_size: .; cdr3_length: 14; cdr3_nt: TGTGCCAGCAGTGACGGGACAGGTGGAACTGAAGCTTTCTTT; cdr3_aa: CASSDGTGGTEAFF
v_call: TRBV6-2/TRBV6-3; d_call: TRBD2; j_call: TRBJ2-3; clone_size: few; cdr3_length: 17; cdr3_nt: TGTGCCAGCAGTAAGGGGAGACTAGCGGGAGTCTCAGATACGCAGTATTTT; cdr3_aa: CASSKGRLAGVSDTQYF
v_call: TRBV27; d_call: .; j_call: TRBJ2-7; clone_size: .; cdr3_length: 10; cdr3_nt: TGTGCCAGCATACCCTACGAGCAGTACTTC; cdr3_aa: CASIPYEQYF
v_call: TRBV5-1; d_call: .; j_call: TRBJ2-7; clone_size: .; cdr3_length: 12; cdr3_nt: TGCGCCAGCAGCTTGGGGACCTACGAGCAGTACTTC; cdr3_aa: CASSLGTYEQYF
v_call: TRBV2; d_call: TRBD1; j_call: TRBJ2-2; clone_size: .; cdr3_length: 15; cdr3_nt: TGTGCCAGCAGTGTCGAGACAGGGTACACCGGGGAGCTGTTTTTT; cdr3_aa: CASSVETGYTGELFF